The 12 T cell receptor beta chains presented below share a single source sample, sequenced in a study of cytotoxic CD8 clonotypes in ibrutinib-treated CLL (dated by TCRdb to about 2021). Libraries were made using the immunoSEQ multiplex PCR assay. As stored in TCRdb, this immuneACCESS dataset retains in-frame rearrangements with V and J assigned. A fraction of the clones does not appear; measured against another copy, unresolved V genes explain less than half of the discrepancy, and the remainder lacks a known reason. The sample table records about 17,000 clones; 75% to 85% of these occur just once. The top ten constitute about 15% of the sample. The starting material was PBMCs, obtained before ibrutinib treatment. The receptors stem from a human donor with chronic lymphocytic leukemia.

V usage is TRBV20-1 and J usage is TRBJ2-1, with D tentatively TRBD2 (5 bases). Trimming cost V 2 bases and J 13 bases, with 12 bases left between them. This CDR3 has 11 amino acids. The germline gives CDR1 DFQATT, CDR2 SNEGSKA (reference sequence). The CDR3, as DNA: TGCAGTGCTAGAAATGGGAGTGAACAGTTCTTC. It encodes CSARNGSEQFF.

The CDR3 DNA is TGCGCCAGCAGCCAAGATATAAGTCTCCGGGAGACCCAGTACTTC. This gives the protein CASSQDISLRETQYF. The chain carries TRBV4-1 and TRBJ2-5, with D hard to call. Trimming took off 0 bases at V and 5 bases at J, with 13 bases between the two ends. The CDR3 consists of 15 residues. Germline V gene sequence: CDR1 MGHRA, CDR2 YSYEKL.

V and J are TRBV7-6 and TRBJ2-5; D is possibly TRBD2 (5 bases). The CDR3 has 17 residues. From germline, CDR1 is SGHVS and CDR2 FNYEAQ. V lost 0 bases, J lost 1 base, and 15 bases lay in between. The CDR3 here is CASSLALGGLTQETQYF. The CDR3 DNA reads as TGTGCCAGCAGCTTAGCGCTCGGCGGGTTAACCCAAGAGACCCAGTACTTC.

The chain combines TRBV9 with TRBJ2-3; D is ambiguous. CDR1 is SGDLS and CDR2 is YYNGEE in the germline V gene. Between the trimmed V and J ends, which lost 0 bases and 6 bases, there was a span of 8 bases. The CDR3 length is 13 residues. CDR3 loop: CASSVVDPDTQYF. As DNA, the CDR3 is TGTGCCAGCAGCGTAGTGGACCCGGATACGCAGTATTTT.

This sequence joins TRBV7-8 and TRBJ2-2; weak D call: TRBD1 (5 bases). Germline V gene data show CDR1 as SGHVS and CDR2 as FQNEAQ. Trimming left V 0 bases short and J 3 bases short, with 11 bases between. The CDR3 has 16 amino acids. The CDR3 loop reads CASSLALGRDTGELFF. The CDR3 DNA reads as TGTGCCAGCAGCTTAGCTCTAGGCAGGGACACCGGGGAGCTGTTTTTT.

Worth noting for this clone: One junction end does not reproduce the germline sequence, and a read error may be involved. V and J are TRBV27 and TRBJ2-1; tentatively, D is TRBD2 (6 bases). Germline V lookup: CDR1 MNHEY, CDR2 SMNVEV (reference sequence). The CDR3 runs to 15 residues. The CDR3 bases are TGTGCCAGCAGTTTATCGAGGGACTCCCACAATGAGCAGTTCTTC. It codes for CASSLSRDSHNEQFF.

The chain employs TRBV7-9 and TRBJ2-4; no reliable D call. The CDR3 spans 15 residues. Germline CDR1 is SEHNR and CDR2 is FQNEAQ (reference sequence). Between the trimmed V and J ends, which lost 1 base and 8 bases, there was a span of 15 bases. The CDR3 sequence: CASSLVGPRGDIQYF. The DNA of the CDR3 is TGTGCCAGCAGCTTAGTAGGTCCTCGTGGTGACATTCAGTACTTC.

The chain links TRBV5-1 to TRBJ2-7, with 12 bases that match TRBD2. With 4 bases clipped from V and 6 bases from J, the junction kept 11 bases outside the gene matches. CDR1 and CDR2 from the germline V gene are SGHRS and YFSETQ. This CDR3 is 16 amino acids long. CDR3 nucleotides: TGCGCCAGCAGCCCCGGGACTAGCGGGTTTCCGGGCGAGCAGTACTTC. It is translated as CASSPGTSGFPGEQYF.

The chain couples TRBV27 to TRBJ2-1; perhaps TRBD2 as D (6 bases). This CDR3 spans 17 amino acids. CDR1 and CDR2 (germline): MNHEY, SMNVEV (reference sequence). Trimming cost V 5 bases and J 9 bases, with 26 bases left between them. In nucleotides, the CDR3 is TGTGCCAGCAGTGGCCCCCTGGGAATCCAAGACGGGAGTGAGCAGTTCTTC. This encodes CASSGPLGIQDGSEQFF.

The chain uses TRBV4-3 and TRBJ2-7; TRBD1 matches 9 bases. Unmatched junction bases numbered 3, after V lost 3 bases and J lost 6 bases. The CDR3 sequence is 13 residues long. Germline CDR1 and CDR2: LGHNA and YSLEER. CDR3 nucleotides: TGCGCCAGCAGCCACGGGACAGGGAGCGAGCAGTACTTC. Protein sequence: CASSHGTGSEQYF.

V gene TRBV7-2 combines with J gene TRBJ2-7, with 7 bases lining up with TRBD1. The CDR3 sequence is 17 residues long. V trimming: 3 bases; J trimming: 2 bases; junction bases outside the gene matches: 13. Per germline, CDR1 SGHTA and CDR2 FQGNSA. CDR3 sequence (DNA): TGTGCCAGCAGCTTTTCTTTTTCAAGACAGGGCCCCTACGAGCAGTACTTC. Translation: CASSFSFSRQGPYEQYF.

CDR3 protein: CASSSGWGQGSYEQYF. The CDR3 nucleotides are TGTGCCAGCAGCTCGGGTTGGGGACAGGGCTCCTACGAGCAGTACTTC. The chain links TRBV9 to TRBJ2-7; 9 nucleotides align to TRBD1. In germline, CDR1 is SGDLS, CDR2 YYNGEE. With V trimmed by 4 bases and J by 0 bases, 8 bases remained unmatched. The CDR3 extends over 16 amino acids.